What follows are 10 T cell receptor beta chains derived from one specimen sequenced in a study of Ad26.COV2.S vaccination and SARS-CoV-2 variants. Treatment noted: over 15 received Ad26.COV2.S at low or high dose, single or two shots; 5 received placebo; per-sample allocation not given. Sampling was performed 63 days after the first vaccine or placebo injection. Assay used: immunoSEQ multiplex PCR; TCRdb lists only in-frame clones, some missing. The sample has over 250,000 clones, about 87% seen once. The sample here was peripheral blood, taken in a trial of Ad26.COV2.S vaccine versus placebo. The receptors originated from a person aged 18-60 years who received the Ad26.COV2.S COVID-19 vaccine or a placebo.

V is TRBV3-1 (or the pseudogene TRBV3-2) and J is TRBJ1-2; D is unclear. Trimming stripped 1 base from V and 1 base from J, with 10 bases between. The CDR3 is 15 amino acids. Germline CDR1 and CDR2: LGHDT and YNNKEL (reference sequence). CDR3 in amino acids: CASSQVTGINYGYTF. CDR3 DNA sequence: TGTGCCAGCAGCCAAGTCACCGGGATTAACTATGGCTACACCTTC.

The CDR3 nucleotides read TGCGCCAGCAGCTTGGTTACTGGCGGGAGAGTGTACAATGAGCAGTTCTTC. It specifies CASSLVTGGRVYNEQFF. The chain is built from TRBV5-1 and TRBJ2-1, with 7 bases identical to TRBD2. V dropped 0 bases and J dropped 4; count of bases not matched to a gene: 10. This CDR3 has 17 amino acids. Germline assignment: CDR1 SGHRS and CDR2 YFSETQ.

The V and J genes are TRBV5-4 and TRBJ2-1; tentatively, D is TRBD1 (7 bases). The CDR3 is 16 residues long. Germline CDR1 and CDR2: SGHNT and YYREEE (reference sequence). Between the trimmed V and J ends, which lost 4 bases and 7 bases, there was a span of 21 bases. CDR3: CASSLRDGAGGNEQFF. The CDR3 nucleotides are TGTGCCAGCAGCCTACGGGACGGGGCAGGGGGGAATGAGCAGTTCTTC.

V is TRBV6-5 and J is TRBJ2-3; D unclear. Germline V CDR1 and CDR2: MNHEY, SVGAGI. This CDR3 region has 15 residues. V was pared by 2 bases and J by 2 bases, with 11 bases between. The CDR3 reads CASSYRGRLTDTQYF. The CDR3 DNA reads TGTGCCAGCAGTTACAGAGGCAGACTCACAGATACGCAGTATTTT.

V gene TRBV10-2 combines with J gene TRBJ1-5; D is possibly TRBD1 (5 bases). The germline V gene encodes CDR1 WSHSY and CDR2 SAAADI. Trimming stripped 6 bases from V and 0 bases from J, with 9 bases between. The CDR3 length is 14 residues. The CDR3 DNA follows: TGCGCCAGCAGGCGGACACCTAGCAATCAGCCCCAGCATTTT. Translation: CASRRTPSNQPQHF.

This chain joins TRBV7-6 and TRBJ2-1; unclear D gene. The CDR3 is 13 amino acids. Trimming removed 5 bases from V and 6 bases from J, with 11 bases in between. CDR1 is SGHVS and CDR2 is FNYEAQ in the germline V gene. CDR3 sequence (DNA): TGTGCCAGCAGCGCAGACTGGGGCAATGAGCAGTTCTTC. Its translation: CASSADWGNEQFF. Drawing the rest from reference TRBV7-6 and TRBJ2-1, the complete variable domain is GAGVSQSPRYKVTKRGQDVALRCDPISGHVSLYWYRQALGQGPEFLTYFNYEAQQDKSGLPNDRFSAERPEGSISTLTIQRTEQRDSAMYRCASSADWGNEQFFGPGTRLTVL.

V is TRBV5-1 and J is TRBJ1-5; 8 bases align to TRBD1. Looked up from germline, CDR1 is SGHRS and CDR2 is YFSETQ. V lost 6 bases and J lost 7; bases outside the gene matches: 6. This CDR3 is 13 amino acids long. In nucleotides, the CDR3 is TGCGCCAGCACACGGACAGGGAGGCAGCCCCAGCATTTT. As protein: CASTRTGRQPQHF. The full variable domain, in which reference TRBV5-1 and TRBJ1-5 provide the parts outside the CDR3, is KAGVTQTPRYLIKTRGQQVTLSCSPISGHRSVSWYQQTPGQGLQFLFEYFSETQRNKGNFPGRFSGRQFSNSRSEMNVSTLELGDSALYLCASTRTGRQPQHFGDGTRLSIL.

This clone showed up just a few times. This chain links TRBV7-9 with TRBJ2-1; TRBD2 agrees at 9 bases. After removal of 0 bases from V and 7 bases from J, the junction contained 4 bases not matched to a gene. CDR1 and CDR2 from the germline V gene are SEHNR and FQNEAQ (reference sequence). The CDR3 has 15 amino acids. This CDR3 is CASSLAGTSRNEQFF. CDR3 in DNA: TGTGCCAGCAGCTTAGCCGGGACTAGCAGGAATGAGCAGTTCTTC. Drawing the rest from reference TRBV7-9 and TRBJ2-1, the complete variable domain is DTGVSQNPRHKITKRGQNVTFRCDPISEHNRLYWYRQTLGQGPEFLTYFQNEAQLEKSRLLSDRFSAERPKGSFSTLEIQRTEQGDSAMYLCASSLAGTSRNEQFFGPGTRLTVL.

V usage is TRBV9 and J usage is TRBJ2-1; 8 bases fit TRBD2. In germline, CDR1 is SGDLS, CDR2 YYNGEE. The CDR3 is 14 amino acids. The trim removed 0 bases at V and 7 bases at J, leaving 3 bases unmatched. In nucleotides, the CDR3 is TGTGCCAGCAGCGTAGCGGGGGGGCTGAATGAGCAGTTCTTC. As protein: CASSVAGGLNEQFF.

The V gene is TRBV19, the J gene TRBJ2-1, with 10 bases lining up with TRBD1. CDR1 and CDR2 from the germline V gene are LNHDA and SQIVND (reference sequence). CDR3 size: 16 residues. The trim removed 7 bases at V and 9 bases at J, leaving 15 bases unmatched. CDR3 region: CASMKQPGQGIREQFF. In DNA form, the CDR3 reads TGTGCCAGTATGAAGCAACCGGGACAGGGGATCCGTGAGCAGTTCTTC.